Reported below is one T cell receptor beta chain. These data come from a study of blood T cell repertoires in COVID-19. Background on the study: COVID-19 samples collected from the United States, Italy and Spain covered acute and convalescent phases. Sources were T cells, B-cell-depleted T cells, or PBMCs; the material itself was cDNA or gDNA.

V was pared by 2 bases and J by 5 bases, with 20 bases between. Looked up from germline, CDR1 is SGDLS and CDR2 is YYNGEE. The CDR3 extends over 16 amino acids. The data were produced by immunoSEQ multiplex PCR, yet TCRdb's version contains in-frame clones alone and is incomplete. The top ten hold less than 8% of the sample, which has about 230,000 clones, about 83% seen once. V is TRBV9 and J is TRBJ2-7; D possibly corresponds to TRBD2 (7 bases). The source of this sequence is a woman aged 45-60 years with acute or convalescent COVID-19. The sequenced sample was peripheral blood. The CDR3 is CASSVAPAGALNEQYF. The CDR3 nucleotides are TGTGCCAGCAGCGTCGCGCCGGCGGGGGCGCTTAACGAGCAGTACTTC.